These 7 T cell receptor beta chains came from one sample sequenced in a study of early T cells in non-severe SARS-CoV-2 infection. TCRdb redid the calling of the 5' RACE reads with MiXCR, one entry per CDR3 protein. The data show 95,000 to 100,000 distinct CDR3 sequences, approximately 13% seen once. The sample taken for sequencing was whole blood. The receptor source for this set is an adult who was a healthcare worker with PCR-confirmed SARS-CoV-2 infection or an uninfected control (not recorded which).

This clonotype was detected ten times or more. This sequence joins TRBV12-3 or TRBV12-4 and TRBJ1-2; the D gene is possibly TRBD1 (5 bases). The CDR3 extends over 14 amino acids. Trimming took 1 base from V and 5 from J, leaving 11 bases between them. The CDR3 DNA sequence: TGTGCCAGCAGTTTAGGGGGGACCCAATATGGCTACACCTTC. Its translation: CASSLGGTQYGYTF.

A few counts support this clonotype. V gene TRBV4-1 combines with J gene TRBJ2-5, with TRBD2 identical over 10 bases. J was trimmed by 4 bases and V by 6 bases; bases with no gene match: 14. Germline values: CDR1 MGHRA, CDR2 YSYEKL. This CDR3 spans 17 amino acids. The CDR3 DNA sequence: TGCGCCAGCAGTCCAGACCTAGCGGGGGCTATCAGAGAGACCCAGTACTTC. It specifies CASSPDLAGAIRETQYF.

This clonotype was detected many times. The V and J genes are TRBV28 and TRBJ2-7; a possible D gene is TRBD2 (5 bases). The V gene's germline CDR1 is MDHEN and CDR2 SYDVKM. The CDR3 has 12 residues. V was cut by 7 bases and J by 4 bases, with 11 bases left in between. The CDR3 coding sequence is TGTGCCAGCACTCAGGACTGGTACGAGCAGTACTTC. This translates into CASTQDWYEQYF.

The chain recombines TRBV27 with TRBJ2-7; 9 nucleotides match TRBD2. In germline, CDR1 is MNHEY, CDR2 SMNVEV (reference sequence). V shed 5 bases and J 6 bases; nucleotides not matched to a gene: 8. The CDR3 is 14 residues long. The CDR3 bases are TGTGCCAGCAGTCCGGCGGGGGGGCCGATCGAGCAGTACTTC. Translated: CASSPAGGPIEQYF.

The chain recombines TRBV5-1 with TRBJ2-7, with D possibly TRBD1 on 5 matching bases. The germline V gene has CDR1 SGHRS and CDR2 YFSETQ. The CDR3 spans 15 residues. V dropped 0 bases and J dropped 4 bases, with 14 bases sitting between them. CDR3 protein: CASSLEAGNLYEQYF. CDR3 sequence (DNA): TGCGCCAGCAGCTTGGAGGCAGGGAATTTGTACGAGCAGTACTTC.

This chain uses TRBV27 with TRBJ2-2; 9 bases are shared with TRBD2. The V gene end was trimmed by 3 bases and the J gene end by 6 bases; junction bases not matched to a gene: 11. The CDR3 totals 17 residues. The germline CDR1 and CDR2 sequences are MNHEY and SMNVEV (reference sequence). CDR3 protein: CASSFRPAGGQSGELFF. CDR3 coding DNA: TGTGCCAGCAGTTTCCGCCCTGCGGGGGGGCAGTCCGGGGAGCTGTTTTTT.

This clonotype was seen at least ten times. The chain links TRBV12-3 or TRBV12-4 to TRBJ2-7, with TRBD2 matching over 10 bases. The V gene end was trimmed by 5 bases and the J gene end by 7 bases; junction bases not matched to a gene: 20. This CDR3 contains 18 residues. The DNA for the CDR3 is TGTGCCAGCAGTCTGGGGACTAGCGATGGTGTCGTCTCACGAGAGCAGTACTTC. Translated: CASSLGTSDGVVSREQYF.